The entry that follows covers one T cell receptor beta chain sequence. This record comes from a study of shared T cell receptors in the human thymus. Method: immunoSEQ multiplex PCR; TCRdb's copy keeps in-frame clones and lacks some. This table has 600,000 or so clones, over 75% appearing once. The CDR3 is made up of 18 amino acids. CDR1 is LGHNA and CDR2 is YNFKEQ in the germline V gene. The J segment lost 1 base and the V segment lost 4 bases, leaving 16 bases of the junction unmatched. This sample was also put to use in a study of human thymus T cells. That paper states: Infants served as donors; they were healthy and Finnish and were having corrective surgery for congenital heart defects. Thymus specimens were resections from corrective heart surgery. V and J genes seemed to be used with bias in thymic and blood repertoires. Related work showed strongly overlapping thymic repertoires across unrelated individuals.

The chain employs TRBV4-2 and TRBJ2-7; TRBD2 agrees at 7 bases. This receptor was obtained from a boy in the first two years of life with a congenital heart defect. Sequenced input: thymocytes. This chain's CDR3 is CASSPSGGFPIFSYEQYF. The CDR3 DNA follows: TGTGCCAGCAGCCCCTCGGGAGGTTTTCCCATATTTTCCTACGAGCAGTACTTC.